These 28 T cell receptor beta chains were sequenced from one sample in a study of CD8+CD57+ T cells in acquired aplastic anemia. Genomic DNA templated the TCR beta VDJ and CDR3 profiling. TCRdb processed the reads anew with MiXCR; each CDR3 protein has one entry. The sample has hundreds of thousands of distinct CDR3 sequences; about two thirds are singletons. Sequenced material: sorted CD4+, CD8+, or CD8+CD57+ T cells (not recorded which) from PBMCs. The origin of the receptors is a human donor in good health, serving as a control.

This chain connects TRBV13 to TRBJ2-5; D gene ambiguous. CDR1 is PRHDT and CDR2 is FYEKMQ in the germline V gene (reference sequence). Trimming cost V 2 bases and J 5 bases, with 6 bases left between them. This CDR3 is built from 12 residues. The CDR3, as DNA: TGTGCCAGCAGCTTACGCGACGAGACCCAGTACTTC. Translation gives CASSLRDETQYF.

In regard to this clonotype: Its ends do not fully match the called genes, so a read error is possible. This CDR3 reads CASSTRTVDYSYTF. The CDR3 bases are TGTGCCAGCAGCACAAGGACTGTCGACTATAGCTACACCTTC. V usage is TRBV7-9 and J usage is TRBJ1-2; no reliable D call. Germline-derived CDR1 and CDR2 are SEHNR and FQNEAQ (reference sequence). The CDR3 runs to 14 residues.

V usage is TRBV20-1 and J usage is TRBJ2-3, with a possible D match to TRBD1 (5 bases). CDR3 length: 14 residues. Trimming removed 6 bases at V and 2 bases at J, with 15 bases between. Germline loops: CDR1 DFQATT, CDR2 SNEGSKA (reference sequence). The CDR3 nucleotides read TGCAGTGCCCTGGGGCCGGGTTCCACAGATACGCAGTATTTT. Translating gives CSALGPGSTDTQYF.

Remarks on this clonotype: A much larger clone differs by one base, so this may be a read error. V usage is TRBV7-2 and J usage is TRBJ2-1; 12 bases agree with TRBD2. Losses at the gene ends were 5 bases for V and 11 bases for J; bases not matched to a gene: 16. The germline V gene has CDR1 SGHTA and CDR2 FQGNSA. CDR3 length: 17 amino acids. The CDR3 here is CASSGRTSGGTVGKQFF. CDR3 bases: TGTGCCAGCAGCGGACGTACTAGCGGGGGGACCGTCGGGAAGCAGTTCTTC.

This clonotype was observed many times. This chain links TRBV9 with TRBJ1-2; 7 bases are shared with TRBD1. V gave up 4 bases and J gave up 4 bases; unmatched junction bases: 10. Germline values: CDR1 SGDLS, CDR2 YYNGEE. The CDR3 covers 15 residues. The chain's CDR3 is CASSIERGLSYGYTF. In DNA, the CDR3 is TGTGCCAGCAGCATCGAAAGGGGGCTCAGCTATGGCTACACCTTC.

V is TRBV7-9 and J is TRBJ2-7; no firm D call. This CDR3 has 15 amino acids. The V and J ends lost 5 bases and 13 bases respectively, with 27 bases between them. Germline values: CDR1 SEHNR, CDR2 FQNEAQ (reference sequence). CDR3: CASSPPGDATYEAYF. Here the CDR3 DNA reads TGTGCCAGCAGCCCCCCCGGAGATGCAACCTATGAGGCCTACTTC.

This clonotype was seen a single time. V gene TRBV7-3 combines with J gene TRBJ1-1; D is perhaps TRBD1 (6 bases). Per germline, CDR1 SGHTA and CDR2 FQGTGA. The CDR3 sequence is 14 residues long. Trimming pared 5 bases from V and 3 bases from J, leaving 13 bases between. The DNA for the CDR3 is TGTGCCAGCAGCGCGGACAGAGTGGACACTGAAGCTTTCTTT. Amino acid sequence: CASSADRVDTEAFF.

The chain carries TRBV9 and TRBJ1-6; D unresolved. V was pared by 3 bases and J by 12 bases, with 22 bases between. Germline CDR1 reads SGDLS; CDR2 reads YYNGEE. The CDR3 totals 16 residues. CDR3 residues: CASSACPRRSEQPLHF. As DNA, the CDR3 is TGTGCCAGCAGCGCTTGCCCCCGACGGAGCGAGCAACCCCTCCACTTT.

Worth noting for this clonotype: Germline and junction disagree at one end, which may indicate a read error. V gene TRBV5-1 combines with J gene TRBJ1-5, with D possibly being TRBD1 (5 bases). CDR3 size: 14 residues. Germline V gene sequence: CDR1 SGHRS, CDR2 YFSETQ. CDR3 sequence (DNA): TGTGCCAGCAGCTGGACACAGGCCAATCAGCCCCAGCATTTT. Its protein is CASSWTQANQPQHF. The complete variable domain, with remaining parts taken from reference TRBV5-1 and TRBJ1-5, reads KAGVTQTPRYLIKTRGQQVTLSCSPISGHRSVSWYQQTPGQGLQFLFEYFSETQRNKGNFPGRFSGRQFSNSRSEMNVSTLELGDSALYLCASSWTQANQPQHFGDGTRLSIL.

CDR3 loop: CASSPRTSGAYNEQFF. For the CDR3, the DNA is TGTGCCAGCTCACCAAGGACTAGCGGAGCTTACAATGAGCAGTTCTTC. This chain connects TRBV2 to TRBJ2-1, with 10 positions matching TRBD2. CDR1 is SNHLY, CDR2 FYNNEI, per germline. This CDR3 spans 16 amino acids. V was clipped by 8 bases and J by 4 bases; unmatched bases: 11.

Turning to this clonotype: The CDR3 does not close with the conserved phenylalanine or tryptophan, likely indicating a read error. The chain links TRBV27 to TRBJ2-3; TRBD2 matches 12 bases. CDR3 length equals 16 residues. Germline CDR1 MNHEY, CDR2 SMNVEV (reference sequence). The ends lost 3 bases at V and 5 bases at J; junction bases unmatched: 6. The CDR3 coding sequence is TGTGCCAGCAGTTTCGGACTAGCGGGAAGGGTAGATACGCAGTATCTT. Translating it yields CASSFGLAGRVDTQYL.

The chain joins TRBV12-5 to TRBJ1-5; TRBD1 aligns across 7 bases. CDR1 and CDR2 from the germline V gene are LGHNT and FRNRAP. J gave up 2 bases and V 6 bases, and 13 bases lay outside the gene matches. This CDR3 spans 17 amino acids. CDR3 coding DNA: TGTGCTAGTGGGACAGGGCTTAAGGGAGCGGGCAATCAGCCCCAGCATTTT. Protein product: CASGTGLKGAGNQPQHF.

This clonotype was recorded many times. The V call is TRBV7-2, the J call TRBJ2-3, with TRBD2 matching 13 bases. V lost 1 base to trimming and J lost 9 bases; unmatched junction nucleotides: 1. The CDR3 sequence is 14 residues long. Germline-derived CDR1 and CDR2 are SGHTA and FQGNSA. The CDR3 sequence: CASSLVLAGGTQYF. In nucleotides, the CDR3 is TGTGCCAGCAGCTTAGTACTAGCGGGGGGGACGCAGTATTTT.

This clonotype was counted a few times. An end of the junction does not agree with germline; a read error may underlie this. V usage is TRBV10-3 and J usage is TRBJ2-3; D is perhaps TRBD2 (6 bases). The CDR3 consists of 13 residues. The germline gives CDR1 ENHRY, CDR2 SYGVKD. The CDR3 region has the DNA TGTGCCACCAGTGCGGGGTTCCCAGATACGCAGTATTTT. It is translated as CATSAGFPDTQYF.

A note on this clonotype: This sequence may be a read error, since a much larger clone differs from it by one base. This is likely a read error, given that the CDR3 carries no conserved phenylalanine or tryptophan at its end. The chain joins TRBV5-1 to TRBJ1-1, with a possible D match to TRBD1 (5 bases). Germline V gives CDR1 SGHRS, CDR2 YFSETQ. V lost 2 bases, J lost 5 bases, and 19 bases lay in between. The CDR3 sequence is 16 residues long. The DNA of the CDR3 is TGCGCCAGCAGCTTCGTGGGCCGGGGCGGGGAGACTGAAGCTTTCTCT. Encoded protein: CASSFVGRGGETEAFS.

As for this clonotype: One end of the junction fails to match germline, which may point to a read error. V gene TRBV7-8 combines with J gene TRBJ2-7, with D perhaps given as TRBD1 or TRBD2 (5 bases each). The length of the CDR3 is 14 residues. Looked up from germline, CDR1 is SGHVS and CDR2 is FQNEAQ. CDR3 protein: CASSHRDGNYDHTF. CDR3 bases: TGTGCCAGCAGCCACCGGGACGGTAACTATGACCACACCTTC.

This clonotype was observed many times. The chain has TRBV4-3 and TRBJ1-2, with D possibly matching TRBD1 (5 bases). The CDR3 length is 17 residues. CDR1 and CDR2 from the germline V gene are LGHNA and YSLEER. V was clipped by 0 bases and J by 5 bases, with 19 bases between them. The CDR3 sequence is CASSQDTGWEGIYGYTF. CDR3 nucleotides: TGCGCCAGCAGCCAAGATACGGGATGGGAGGGGATTTATGGCTACACCTTC.

Points on this clonotype: A read error may produce the germline difference seen at one junction end. V is TRBV10-1 and J is TRBJ2-5, with D uncertain. The CDR3 totals 13 residues. CDR1 is WNHNN and CDR2 is SYGVQD in the germline V gene (reference sequence). In DNA, the CDR3 is TGCGCCAGCAGCACCGGACGGAAAGAGACCCAGTATTTC. Amino acids: CASSTGRKETQYF.

This chain links TRBV7-7 with TRBJ2-3; 7 nucleotides match TRBD2. Germline CDR1 SSHAT, CDR2 FNYEAQ (reference sequence). V gave up 2 bases and J gave up 0 bases; unmatched junction bases: 8. The CDR3 sequence is 17 residues long. CDR3 residues: CASSLSPASGSTDTQYF. In DNA, the CDR3 is TGTGCCAGCAGCTTAAGTCCCGCTAGCGGTAGCACAGATACGCAGTATTTT.

The rearrangement uses TRBV5-8 and TRBJ1-4; perhaps TRBD1 as D (5 bases). Germline CDR1 reads SGHTS; CDR2 reads YDEGEE. V lost 4 bases to trimming and J lost 3 bases, with 19 bases between them. The CDR3 is 17 amino acids. The CDR3 nucleotides read TGTGCCAGCAGCCAATCGGGACCGGGACGCTCTAATGAAAAACTGTTTTTT. Translated: CASSQSGPGRSNEKLFF.

Note on this clonotype: One junction end does not reproduce the germline sequence, and a read error may be involved. CDR3 coding DNA: TGTGCCAGCAGTTCTGTAGGACAGGATTACACTGAGCAGTTCTTC. Its protein is CASSSVGQDYTEQFF. The V and J genes are TRBV19 and TRBJ2-1, with 7 bases identical to TRBD1. Germline values: CDR1 LNHDA, CDR2 SQIVND (reference sequence). The CDR3 spans 15 residues.

This clonotype was detected only once. V and J are TRBV5-4 and TRBJ1-4; D is possibly TRBD1 (6 bases). CDR3 size: 15 residues. V was cut by 0 bases and J by 7 bases, with 13 bases left in between. Germline V gene lookup returns CDR1 SGHNT and CDR2 YYREEE (reference sequence). CDR3 loop: CASSLERRGFEKLFF. In DNA, the CDR3 is TGTGCCAGCAGCTTGGAACGCAGGGGCTTTGAAAAACTGTTTTTT.

As DNA, the CDR3 is TGTGCCAGCATAGGGAGCACGGACACTGAAGCTTTCTTT. Translating it yields CASIGSTDTEAFF. J is TRBJ1-1 and V is TRBV7-4, with no clear D. The CDR3 sequence is 13 residues long. Germline values: CDR1 SGHVT, CDR2 SQSDAQ. Trimming shortened V by 7 bases and J by 3 bases, and 12 bases separated the two germline ends. Combining the CDR3 with reference TRBV7-4 and TRBJ1-1 gives the whole variable domain GAGVSQSPRYKVAKRGRDVALRCDSISGHVTLYWYRQTLGQGSEVLTYSQSDAQRDKSGRPSGRFSAERPERSVSTLKIQRTEQGDSAVYLCASIGSTDTEAFFGQGTRLTVV.

Notes on this clonotype: The CDR3 end shows no conserved phenylalanine or tryptophan, and so a read error is likely. The DNA is omitted, as the CDR3 cannot be located on it reliably, and the CDR3 follows TCRdb's listing. V is TRBV19 and J is TRBJ2-5; TRBD1 is taken as the D call from the table, unchecked against the DNA. The CDR3 is 16 residues long, ends included. The germline CDR1 and CDR2 sequences are LNHDA and SQIVND (reference sequence). This CDR3 reads CASSMGASYEQYFGPV.

This clonotype was seen many times. This chain connects TRBV29-1 to TRBJ2-5, with D perhaps TRBD1 (6 bases). The germline V gene has CDR1 SQVTM and CDR2 ANQGSEA. V was cut by 4 bases and J by 5 bases, with 14 bases left in between. This CDR3 comprises 13 residues. CDR3 coding DNA: TGCAGCGTTGGAAACAGGGTGGAGGAGACCCAGTACTTC. This translates into CSVGNRVEETQYF.

The V gene is TRBV7-2, the J gene TRBJ2-5; unclear D gene. The CDR3 consists of 11 residues. V gave up 6 bases and J gave up 2 bases, with 4 bases separating them. CDR1 SGHTA and CDR2 FQGNSA come from the germline V gene. CDR3 DNA sequence: TGTGCCAGCAGGAGACAAGAGACCCAGTACTTC. This gives the protein CASRRQETQYF.

This clonotype was observed many times. This chain uses TRBV2 with TRBJ2-2, with TRBD1 identical over 8 bases. The trim removed 6 bases at V and 5 bases at J, leaving 11 bases unmatched. Per the germline V gene, CDR1 is SNHLY and CDR2 is FYNNEI. This CDR3 has 16 residues. The CDR3 DNA follows: TGTGCCAGCAGAAGCTGGACAGGGCCGACTACCGGGGAGCTGTTTTTT. This translates into CASRSWTGPTTGELFF. The full variable domain, in which reference TRBV2 and TRBJ2-2 provide the parts outside the CDR3, is EPEVTQTPSHQVTQMGQEVILRCVPISNHLYFYWYRQILGQKVEFLVSFYNNEISEKSEIFDDQFSVERPDGSNFTLKIRSTKLEDSAMYFCASRSWTGPTTGELFFGEGSRLTVL.

This clonotype was found many times. V and J are TRBV6-2 or TRBV6-3 and TRBJ2-5; 10 positions agree with TRBD2. The V gene's germline CDR1 is MNHEY and CDR2 SVGEGT. V was clipped by 7 bases and J by 5 bases; unmatched bases: 7. This CDR3 is 14 amino acids long. The CDR3 reads CASTSGGARETQYF. DNA for the CDR3: TGTGCCAGCACCAGCGGGGGGGCCCGGGAGACCCAGTACTTC.